The rows below give T cell receptor beta chains drawn from one sample of a study of T cell changes during pregnancy in multiple sclerosis. The repertoire was sequenced with immunoSEQ multiplex PCR; TCRdb's copy has only in-frame clones and lacks some. The table records about 68,000 clones, more than 90% of them present only once. The sequences come from peripheral blood, collected after pregnancy. The receptors come from a female donor in good health, enrolled as a control in a pregnancy study. Each CDR3 is given with its conserved first and last residue. D genes are given only for firm matches. Expanded clones are given a class, and other clones once, few, many or no size at all.

TRBJ1-1,TRBV7-9,.,TRBD1,TGTGCCAGCAGCTCAAACCGGGACAGGGACACTGAAGCTTTCTTT,CASSSNRDRDTEAFF
TRBJ1-6,TRBV5-3,.,TRBD1,TGTGCCAGAAGCTTGGGAGGGGGCAGTAATTCACCCCTCCACTTT,CARSLGGGSNSPLHF
TRBJ2-7,TRBV19,.,TRBD1,TGTGCCAGTAGTATGGGGACAGGGGGAACCTACGAGCAGTACTTC,CASSMGTGGTYEQYF
TRBJ1-1,TRBV7-9,.,.,TGTGCCAGCAGCTCCGAGGGGAGGGTCCGGGAAGCTTTCTTT,CASSSEGRVREAFF
TRBJ2-2,TRBV5-5,.,TRBD1,TGTGCCAGCAGCCCCGGGACAGGGGTCAGCGGGGAGCTGTTTTTT,CASSPGTGVSGELFF
TRBJ2-7,TRBV7-2,.,TRBD1,TGTGCCAGCAGCACTCGGACAGGGGTGACTTACGAGCAGTACTTC,CASSTRTGVTYEQYF
TRBJ2-2,TRBV9,.,TRBD2,TGTGCCAGCAGCTTTAGCGGGGCGAACACCGGGGAGCTGTTTTTT,CASSFSGANTGELFF
TRBJ1-2,TRBV27,.,TRBD1,TGTGCCAGCTCCAGCAGGGGGAATGGCTACACCTTC,CASSSRGNGYTF
TRBJ1-1,TRBV27,.,TRBD1,TGTGCCAGCAATCCCACAGGGGGGACTGAAGCTTTCTTT,CASNPTGGTEAFF
TRBJ2-1,TRBV7-6,.,TRBD2,TGTGCCAGCAGCTTTTCACTAGCGGGGGGGGACAATGAGCAGTTCTTC,CASSFSLAGGDNEQFF
TRBJ2-7,TRBV7-8,.,TRBD1,TGTGCCAGCAGCCTAAATCGGGACAGGGGTGTTCCCTACGAGCAGTACTTC,CASSLNRDRGVPYEQYF
TRBJ1-6,TRBV15,.,.,TGTGCCACCAGCAGAGATCTGGACATCTCCTATAATTCACCCCTCCACTTT,CATSRDLDISYNSPLHF
TRBJ2-6,TRBV7-2,.,TRBD2,TGTGCCAGCAGCTTAAGGCGGGGGGGGATTCAGTCTGGGGCCAACGTCCTGACTTTC,CASSLRRGGIQSGANVLTF
TRBJ1-3,TRBV28,.,.,TGTGCCAGCCGTGAGGTTGGGTTTAGCTCTGGAAACACCATATATTTT,CASREVGFSSGNTIYF
TRBJ1-6,TRBV11-2,.,.,TGTGCCAGCAGCTCCAGTCGCAGCTCCTATAATTCACCCCTCCACTTT,CASSSSRSSYNSPLHF
TRBJ1-1,TRBV19,.,.,TGTGCCAGTAGTATAACACAGTTGAACACTGAAGCTTTCTTT,CASSITQLNTEAFF
TRBJ2-1,TRBV5-6,.,.,TGTGCCAGCAGCTTGTTAACCGGTGAGCAGTTCTTC,CASSLLTGEQFF
TRBJ2-7,TRBV6-5,.,TRBD2,TGTGCCAGCAGTTCCCTAACTAGCGGACCTACCAGCGAGCAGTACTTC,CASSSLTSGPTSEQYF
TRBJ2-7,TRBV5-1,.,TRBD2,TGCGCCAGCAGCTTGGGGGCTAGCGGATCCTACGAGCAGTACTTC,CASSLGASGSYEQYF
TRBJ2-7,TRBV28,.,.,TGTGCCAGCAGCACAGGGTCCTACGAGCAGTACTTC,CASSTGSYEQYF
TRBJ2-3,TRBV29-1,.,.,TGCAGCGTTGGGGCTGGGGCGAGCACAGATACGCAGTATTTT,CSVGAGASTDTQYF
TRBJ2-1,TRBV28,.,TRBD1,TGTGCCAGCAGTTCCGGACAGGGGGGCTACAATGAGCAGTTCTTC,CASSSGQGGYNEQFF
TRBJ2-7,TRBV14,.,.,TGTGCCAGCAGCCTAGGGGGGGGTCAACTCTACGAGCAGTACTTC,CASSLGGGQLYEQYF
TRBJ1-1,TRBV5-1,.,.,TGCGCCAGCAGCGTGGGGGGGGGAGGAACTGAAGCTTTCTTT,CASSVGGGGTEAFF
TRBJ2-7,TRBV6-1,.,.,TGTGCCTGTACGGGACTTCGGCCCCCCTACGAGCAGTACTTC,CACTGLRPPYEQYF
TRBJ2-3,TRBV28,.,TRBD2,TGTGCCAGCAAAAAGGGACTAGCGGGAAAAGATACGCAGTATTTT,CASKKGLAGKDTQYF
TRBJ2-3,TRBV21-1,once,.,TGTGCCAGCAGCAAAAGAGGACAGGCTTCAGATACGCAGTATTTT,CASSKRGQASDTQYF
TRBJ1-1,TRBV6-5,.,TRBD1,TGTGCCAGCAGAAGAGGGGGCGCGAACACTGAAGCTTTCTTT,CASRRGGANTEAFF
TRBJ2-7,TRBV28,.,TRBD1,TGTGCCAGCAGTTCAAACAGGGGAGACCGACCTTTCGAGCAGTACTTC,CASSSNRGDRPFEQYF
TRBJ2-7,TRBV7-2,.,TRBD1,TGTGCCAGCAGCCCAGAGAACAGGGGTTCCTACGAGCAGTACTTC,CASSPENRGSYEQYF
TRBJ2-2,TRBV9,.,.,TGTGCCAGCAGCGGGCCAGGGCCGGCCACCGGGGAGCTGTTTTTT,CASSGPGPATGELFF
TRBJ1-1,TRBV16,.,.,TGTGCCAGCAGCTCACAGGGACACAACACTGAAGCTTTCTTT,CASSSQGHNTEAFF
TRBJ1-5,TRBV4-3,.,.,TGCGCCAGCAGCCAAGATGTTGCGGGGGGTTATAGCAATCAGCCCCAGCATTTT,CASSQDVAGGYSNQPQHF
TRBJ2-7,TRBV29-1,once,.,TGCAGCGTTGAGACTACTGACGAGCAGTACTTC,CSVETTDEQYF
TRBJ2-3,TRBV11-2,.,TRBD2,TGTGCCAGCAGCTCGAGCGGGAGGGGGGATACGCAGTATTTT,CASSSSGRGDTQYF
TRBJ2-2,TRBV4-1,once,TRBD1,TGCGCCAGCAGCCAACTAACCGGGACAGGGACGGGGGGGGAGCTGTTTTTT,CASSQLTGTGTGGELFF
TRBJ1-1,TRBV13,once,.,TGTGCCAGCAGCTTCTCCGGGGTCCTGAACACTGAAGCTTTCTTT,CASSFSGVLNTEAFF
TRBJ2-4,TRBV4-1,.,TRBD2,TGCGCCAGCAGCCAGGAGTCTAGCGGGGGGACTCAAAACATTCAGTACTTC,CASSQESSGGTQNIQYF
TRBJ1-2,TRBV19,.,.,TGTGCCAGTAGTATGATGCAGGGCGCGGGAGGCTACACCTTC,CASSMMQGAGGYTF
TRBJ1-4,TRBV7-9,.,.,TGTGCCAGCAGCTGGGGAGGACAATTCGGTAATGAAAAACTGTTTTTT,CASSWGGQFGNEKLFF
TRBJ2-1,TRBV28,.,.,TGTGCCAGCGGACGGGCTGGGGGCACCCCCCTTAGGGACAATGAGCAGTTCTTC,CASGRAGGTPLRDNEQFF
TRBJ2-7,TRBV28,.,TRBD1,TGTGCCAGCAGTCCCTATGGGACAGGCCCGTACGAGCAGTACTTC,CASSPYGTGPYEQYF
TRBJ1-5,TRBV6-1,.,.,TGTGCCAGCAGTGAAGGATTTGAGAATCAGCCCCAGCATTTT,CASSEGFENQPQHF
TRBJ2-2,TRBV28,.,TRBD2,TGTGCCAGCCGATTTCACAGGCGGGAGAGGACCGGGGAGCTGTTTTTT,CASRFHRRERTGELFF
TRBJ2-3,TRBV7-8,.,.,TGTGCCAGCAGCCAGTTGGAGTTCACAGATACGCAGTATTTT,CASSQLEFTDTQYF
TRBJ2-5,TRBV2,once,TRBD1,TGTGCCGGGGACAGGGAGGGCGAGACCCAGTACTTC,CAGDREGETQYF
TRBJ2-7,TRBV21-1,once,.,TGTGCCAGCAGCACCCGGACAGCGAGCTCCTACGAGCAGTACTTC,CASSTRTASSYEQYF
TRBJ2-7,TRBV9,.,TRBD2,TGTGCCAGCGGAGCGAGCGGGAGGGCCCCCTACGAGCAGTACTTC,CASGASGRAPYEQYF
TRBJ1-2,TRBV18,once,.,TGTGCCAGCTCACCCCAAACAGGGATTAACTATGGCTACACCTTC,CASSPQTGINYGYTF
TRBJ2-3,TRBV21-1,.,.,TGTGCCAGCAGCACCCAACGGGGGGCGCAGTATTTT,CASSTQRGAQYF
TRBJ1-1,TRBV19,.,.,TGTGCCAGTACCATAGGGAGGGGGGGCGGGTACACTGAAGCTTTCTTT,CASTIGRGGGYTEAFF